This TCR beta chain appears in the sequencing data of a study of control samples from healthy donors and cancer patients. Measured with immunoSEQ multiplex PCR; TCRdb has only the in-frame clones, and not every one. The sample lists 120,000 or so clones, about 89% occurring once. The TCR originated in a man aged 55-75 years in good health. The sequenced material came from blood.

The DNA of the CDR3 is TGCGCCAGTGCCTCAAGCACAGATACGCAGTATTTT. This sequence encodes CASASSTDTQYF. The J gene is TRBJ2-3, the V gene TRBV5-1; D not resolved. V lost 8 bases, J lost 0 bases, and 7 bases lay in between. CDR3 length: 12 residues. The germline V gene encodes CDR1 SGHRS and CDR2 YFSETQ.